The 16 T cell receptor beta chains below come from one sample, sequenced in a study of blood T cell repertoires in COVID-19. The table came from immunoSEQ multiplex PCR; TCRdb's copy has only in-frame clones and leaves some out. The sample has under 250,000 clones, approximately 82% seen once; the top ten hold less than 3.5%. The specimen was peripheral blood. Receptors were obtained from a woman between 18 and 30 years old with acute or convalescent COVID-19.

This chain joins TRBV6-5 and TRBJ1-5; D is unclear. This CDR3 is built from 14 residues. CDR1 and CDR2 (germline): MNHEY, SVGAGI. The V and J ends lost 5 bases and 0 bases respectively, with 8 bases between them. The CDR3 here is CASSRGYSNQPQHF. CDR3 DNA: TGTGCCAGCAGTCGGGGTTATAGCAATCAGCCCCAGCATTTT.

The table lists this clone with a count of one. This sequence joins TRBV4-2 and TRBJ2-2; 8 bases line up with TRBD1. CDR1 is LGHNA, CDR2 YNFKEQ, per germline. This CDR3 is 15 amino acids long. V shed 0 bases and J 7 bases; nucleotides not matched to a gene: 4. The CDR3 loop is CASSQDTGGIGELFF. Written as DNA, the CDR3 is TGTGCCAGCAGCCAAGATACAGGGGGTATCGGGGAGCTGTTTTTT.

This clone appeared once. The chain recombines TRBV29-1 with TRBJ1-3; 9 bases are a match to TRBD1. V was clipped by 4 bases and J by 4 bases; unmatched bases: 2. Germline V gives CDR1 SQVTM, CDR2 ANQGSEA. The CDR3 is made up of 13 amino acids. The CDR3 bases are TGCAGCGTTGGGACAGGGGTCGGAAACACCATATATTTT. The encoded protein is CSVGTGVGNTIYF.

The chain has TRBV21-1 and TRBJ2-7; TRBD2 reflects the table's D call only, with no check against the DNA. TRBV21-1 is flagged as a pseudogene. The CDR3 has 16 amino acids. This CDR3 is CASSTVGKGKLGEQYF. The DNA of the CDR3 is TGTGCCAGCAGCACGGTCGGGAAGGGAAAATTGGGGGAGCAGTACTTC.

This chain links TRBV2 with TRBJ1-4; TRBD1 might be the D (5 bases). V lost 5 bases and J 5 bases, leaving 15 bases between the germline ends. Germline CDR1 SNHLY, CDR2 FYNNEI. This CDR3 region has 15 residues. For the CDR3, the DNA is TGTGCCAGCAGTTCCCTCGGGGGGTTCAATGAAAAACTGTTTTTT. Residues: CASSSLGGFNEKLFF.

This clone turned up a few times. The V and J genes are TRBV6-4 and TRBJ1-2; D not certain. V lost 6 bases and J lost 2, with 31 bases in between. Germline V lookup: CDR1 MRHNA, CDR2 SNTAGT. The CDR3 totals 20 residues. CDR3: CASRLLMNGSEGRVNYGYTF. In DNA, the CDR3 is TGTGCCAGCAGACTACTGATGAATGGTTCGGAGGGAAGGGTAAACTATGGCTACACCTTC.

This chain joins TRBV7-8 and TRBJ2-7; 13 bases agree with TRBD2. V lost 5 bases and J lost 4; bases outside the gene matches: 5. The CDR3 extends over 15 amino acids. CDR1 is SGHVS, CDR2 FQNEAQ, per germline. Here the CDR3 reads CASSRGLAGDYEQYF. CDR3 in DNA: TGTGCCAGCAGCCGAGGACTAGCGGGAGATTACGAGCAGTACTTC.

V and J are TRBV30 and TRBJ2-7, with 8 positions matching TRBD2. Germline V gene data show CDR1 as GTSNPN and CDR2 as SVGIG (reference sequence). This CDR3 has 14 amino acids. V lost 1 base and J lost 6; bases outside the gene matches: 8. The CDR3 DNA sequence: TGTGCCTGGAGTGACGGGAGGGCCTCGGGCGAGCAGTACTTC. Its translation: CAWSDGRASGEQYF.

This clone has a single count. The chain links TRBV5-1 to TRBJ2-5; 9 bases match TRBD2. Germline trimming cut 0 bases from V and 5 bases from J; bases unmatched to any gene: 5. The germline V gene encodes CDR1 SGHRS and CDR2 YFSETQ. The CDR3 runs to 15 residues. CDR3 in amino acids: CASSLGSGSWETQYF. The CDR3 DNA is TGCGCCAGCAGCTTGGGTAGCGGGAGCTGGGAGACCCAGTACTTC.

The V call is TRBV28, the J call TRBJ1-1; D uncertain. The CDR3 spans 12 residues. Trimming shortened V by 2 bases and J by 3 bases, and 4 bases separated the two germline ends. Germline CDR1 and CDR2: MDHEN and SYDVKM. CDR3 sequence reads: CASSLGHTEAFF. The DNA of the CDR3 is TGTGCCAGCAGTTTAGGCCACACTGAAGCTTTCTTT.

This rearrangement joins TRBV6-1 to TRBJ2-5; 8 bases fit TRBD2. CDR1 is MNHNS and CDR2 is SASEGT in the germline V gene. The trim removed 3 bases at V and 1 base at J, leaving 10 bases unmatched. The CDR3 sequence is 17 residues long. CDR3 sequence reads: CASSDPWASGPQETQYF. The CDR3 DNA sequence: TGTGCCAGCAGTGACCCCTGGGCTAGCGGGCCCCAAGAGACCCAGTACTTC.

This clone has only a few counts. This chain's CDR3 is CASSLERGASYEQYF. CDR3 DNA: TGTGCCAGCAGCTTAGAGCGGGGGGCCTCCTACGAGCAGTACTTC. The V gene is TRBV7-2, the J gene TRBJ2-7, with 9 bases aligning to TRBD2. With V trimmed by 1 base and J by 0 bases, 1 base remained unmatched. There are 15 residues in the CDR3. Germline loops: CDR1 SGHTA, CDR2 FQGNSA.

This sequence joins TRBV7-9 and TRBJ1-2; TRBD1 matches 8 bases. The CDR3 covers 15 residues. J was trimmed by 0 bases and V by 4 bases; bases with no gene match: 4. Germline V gene sequence: CDR1 SEHNR, CDR2 FQNEAQ (reference sequence). CDR3 nucleotide sequence: TGTGCCAGCAGCTCCGCGGACAGGGCTAACTATGGCTACACCTTC. It specifies CASSSADRANYGYTF.

The genes are TRBV2 and TRBJ2-7; maybe TRBD1 (5 bases). The CDR3 is 12 amino acids. Germline V gene sequence: CDR1 SNHLY, CDR2 FYNNEI. Deletions cut 4 bases from V and 6 bases from J, with 10 bases between. This chain's CDR3 is CASSGQLREQYF. In nucleotides, the CDR3 is TGTGCCAGCAGTGGACAGTTACGCGAGCAGTACTTC.

V gene TRBV2 combines with J gene TRBJ1-5; D is perhaps TRBD1 (5 bases). CDR1 and CDR2 from the germline V gene are SNHLY and FYNNEI. The CDR3 contains 18 residues. Trimming stripped 1 base from V and 0 bases from J, with 16 bases between. The CDR3 nucleotides are TGTGCCAGCAGTGAAGAAGAGTCCGACAGCCATAGCAATCAGCCCCAGCATTTT. Translating it yields CASSEEESDSHSNQPQHF. Full variable domain (rest looked up from reference TRBV2 and TRBJ1-5): EPEVTQTPSHQVTQMGQEVILRCVPISNHLYFYWYRQILGQKVEFLVSFYNNEISEKSEIFDDQFSVERPDGSNFTLKIRSTKLEDSAMYFCASSEEESDSHSNQPQHFGDGTRLSIL.

J is TRBJ2-7 and V is TRBV6-6; the D gene is possibly TRBD1 (6 bases). Trimming shortened V by 9 bases and J by 8 bases, and 23 bases separated the two germline ends. The germline gives CDR1 MNHNY, CDR2 SVGAGI (reference sequence). CDR3 size: 14 residues. CDR3 amino acids: CASTNREGAPQQYF. The CDR3 DNA sequence: TGTGCCAGTACAAACAGGGAAGGGGCCCCCCAGCAGTACTTC.